Here is one TCR beta chain with its context. Libraries were prepared by immunoSEQ multiplex PCR; TCRdb keeps only in-frame clonotypes and omits some of them. The profile covers 75,000 to 100,000 clones, with roughly 86% appearing a single time and about 5.5% taken by the ten largest. This sample stems from a study of control samples from healthy donors and cancer patients. Sequenced input: blood. The TCR was taken from a man in his fifties or sixties in good health.

The CDR3 coding sequence is TGTGCCAGTAGTCTCGGGGGAGATGCAGATACGCAGTATTTT. It codes for CASSLGGDADTQYF. The gene calls are TRBV19 and TRBJ2-3, with D maybe TRBD2 (6 bases). From germline, CDR1 is LNHDA and CDR2 SQIVND (reference sequence). The CDR3 extends over 14 amino acids. V shed 5 bases and J shed 4 bases, with 13 bases lying between them.